Here is one TCR beta chain with its context. The antigen remains unidentified. With V trimmed by 5 bases and J by 4 bases, 4 bases remained unmatched. Germline V gene lookup returns CDR1 SEHNR and CDR2 FQNEAQ (reference sequence). This CDR3 comprises 16 residues. This sample stems from a study of beta chain features in type 1 diabetes. Study outcomes and limitations: Shorter templates might be favored by PCR, and equally so in patients and in controls.

All of the isolated RNA was reverse transcribed, so expressed TCRB transcripts were sequenced. Sequencing was performed with immunoSEQ multiplex PCR; in TCRdb, only in-frame clones are kept and a portion is missing. The sample contains 9,400 or so clones, about four fifths of which appear only once. This chain links TRBV7-9 with TRBJ2-3; 15 bases line up with TRBD2. Sequencing was carried out using Tregs from blood. The clonotype comes from a woman aged 18-29 years in good health. Here the CDR3 DNA reads TGTGCCAGCAGCCAAGGACTAGCGGGAGGGCCAGATACGCAGTATTTT. This gives the protein CASSQGLAGGPDTQYF.